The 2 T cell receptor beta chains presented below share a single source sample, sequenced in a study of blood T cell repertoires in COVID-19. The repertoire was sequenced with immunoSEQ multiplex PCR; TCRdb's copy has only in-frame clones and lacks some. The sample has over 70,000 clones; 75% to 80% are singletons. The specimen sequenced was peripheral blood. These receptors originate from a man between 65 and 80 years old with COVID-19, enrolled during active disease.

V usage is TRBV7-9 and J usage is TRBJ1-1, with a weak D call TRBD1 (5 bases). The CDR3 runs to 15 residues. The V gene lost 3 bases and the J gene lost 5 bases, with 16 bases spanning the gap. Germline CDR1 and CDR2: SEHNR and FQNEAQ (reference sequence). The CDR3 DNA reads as TGTGCCAGCAGCTTCGGGGCAGGGAGGTTGACTGAAGCTTTCTTT. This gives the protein CASSFGAGRLTEAFF.

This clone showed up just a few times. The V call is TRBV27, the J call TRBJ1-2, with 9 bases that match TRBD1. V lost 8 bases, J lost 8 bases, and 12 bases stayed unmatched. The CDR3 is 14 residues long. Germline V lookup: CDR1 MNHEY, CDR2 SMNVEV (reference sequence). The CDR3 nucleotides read TGTGCCAGCCGGCCGGGACAGGGCCGCCACGGCTACACCTTC. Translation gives CASRPGQGRHGYTF.